A single T cell receptor beta chain is shown here with its context. Antigen unknown. The sample originates from a study of OX40 agonist ivuxolimab in advanced cancers. Autoimmune disease history or systemic immunosuppression led to patients being barred. The protocol was immunoSEQ multiplex PCR, while the TCRdb copy is restricted to in-frame clones and leaves out a portion. The sample has about 65,000 clones, over 80% seen once. The study's findings and limits: CD8+ T cells were the subset that, on average, had more expanded clones than CD4+.

Unmatched junction bases numbered 2, after V lost 2 bases and J lost 5 bases. There are 14 residues in the CDR3. The germline V gene has CDR1 KGHSH and CDR2 LQKENI. This sequence originates from an adult with an advanced solid tumor such as melanoma, head and neck, liver or kidney cancer. This chain connects TRBV18 to TRBJ1-1; 10 nucleotides line up with TRBD1. The sample here was CD4+ or CD8+ T cells sorted from blood, taken in a trial of the OX40 agonist ivuxolimab. The CDR3 DNA reads TGTGCCAGCTCACCAGGACAGGGGGAAACTGAAGCTTTCTTT. Amino acids: CASSPGQGETEAFF.